This T cell receptor (beta chain) appears in the sequencing data of a study of early T cells in non-severe SARS-CoV-2 infection. Study background: Sequencing was performed on bulk RNA from unsorted whole blood, leaving chains unpaired. Study-wide results and caveats: VDJdb matches were skewed toward anti-spike CD8 T cell responses.

On this clonotype: Antigen specificity is unknown.

The TCR library protocol was used to attach unique molecular identifiers. These identifiers were attached to individual cDNA molecules. One entry per CDR3 protein, called by TCRdb with MiXCR from the 5' RACE reads. The sample contains fewer than 120,000 distinct CDR3 sequences, approximately 12% of which appear only once. Germline CDR1 is SQVTM and CDR2 is ANQGSEA. The CDR3 runs 13 residues. The trim removed 7 bases at V and 2 bases at J, leaving 7 bases unmatched. The gene calls are TRBV29-1 and TRBJ1-1, with 7 nucleotides matching TRBD1. This TCR was recovered from an adult who was a healthcare worker with PCR-confirmed SARS-CoV-2 infection or an uninfected control (not recorded which). The sample in question was whole blood, obtained at baseline. In nucleotides, the CDR3 is TGCAGCGCCGGCGAGGGGGCCAACACTGAAGCTTTCTTT. It is translated as CSAGEGANTEAFF.